These 26 T cell receptor beta chains originate from one sample sequenced in a study of cytomegalovirus exposure and HLA in healthy donors. PCR amplification relied on 60 Vbeta primers (plus 13 Jbeta primers). TCRdb keeps only in-frame clones here, not all; method: immunoSEQ multiplex PCR. The repertoire has 150,000 to 200,000 clones, about 79% of them found once; the top ten carry over 2%. The sample consisted of PBMCs. The receptor set was obtained from a woman aged 45-60 years in good health and CMV-seronegative.

The V call is TRBV21-1, the J call TRBJ2-2; TRBD1, as called in the table, went unchecked against the DNA. TRBV21-1 is a pseudogene. This CDR3 comprises 20 residues. CDR3 nucleotide sequence: TGTGCCAGCAGTAAAGTAGGAGCGAGGACAGGGAGGACCGACACCGGGGAGCTGTTTTTT. Translation: CASSKVGARTGRTDTGELFF.

This chain uses TRBV18 with TRBJ2-3; perhaps TRBD1 as D (6 bases). This CDR3 region has 15 residues. Germline V gene data show CDR1 as KGHSH and CDR2 as LQKENI. V was clipped by 1 base and J by 2 bases, with 10 bases between them. CDR3: CASSPRQANTDTQYF. In nucleotides, the CDR3 is TGTGCCAGCTCACCACGACAGGCCAACACAGATACGCAGTATTTT.

V and J are TRBV6-5 and TRBJ2-5; possible D gene TRBD2, 6 bases. Trimming stripped 2 bases from V and 6 bases from J, with 19 bases between. Germline CDR1 is MNHEY and CDR2 is SVGAGI. The CDR3 contains 16 residues. CDR3 DNA: TGTGCCAGCAGTTACAATAGTGGAGGGGTCCCCAAGACCCAGTACTTC. This gives the protein CASSYNSGGVPKTQYF.

The chain joins TRBV4-2 to TRBJ1-2; maybe TRBD1 (5 bases). V was pared by 0 bases and J by 6 bases, with 8 bases between. This CDR3 comprises 13 residues. Looked up from germline, CDR1 is LGHNA and CDR2 is YNFKEQ. CDR3 protein: CASSQDVGDGYTF. DNA of the CDR3: TGTGCCAGCAGCCAAGATGTAGGGGATGGCTACACCTTC.

This chain joins TRBV10-2 and TRBJ1-3; a weak D match, TRBD1 (5 bases). Germline CDR1 reads WSHSY; CDR2 reads SAAADI. CDR3 length: 14 residues. The V and J ends lost 3 bases and 2 bases respectively, with 8 bases between them. CDR3 region: CASSDSGTGNTIYF. The DNA of the CDR3 is TGCGCCAGCAGTGACTCAGGGACTGGAAACACCATATATTTT.

The gene calls are TRBV5-6 and TRBJ2-5, with 9 nucleotides matching TRBD1. There are 13 residues in the CDR3. Trimming cost V 4 bases and J 7 bases; bases outside gene matches: 5. Germline V gene data show CDR1 as SGHDT and CDR2 as YYEEEE. This chain's CDR3 is CASSGTGMGTQYF. The CDR3 region has the DNA TGTGCCAGCAGCGGGACAGGGATGGGGACCCAGTACTTC. The complete variable domain, with remaining parts taken from reference TRBV5-6 and TRBJ2-5, reads DAGVTQSPTHLIKTRGQQVTLRCSPKSGHDTVSWYQQALGQGPQFIFQYYEEEERQRGNFPDRFSGHQFPNYSSELNVNALLLGDSALYLCASSGTGMGTQYFGPGTRLLVL.

CDR3 protein: CASSIVAGGPIGELFF. The DNA of the CDR3 is TGTGCCAGTAGTATAGTGGCGGGAGGGCCTATAGGGGAGCTGTTTTTT. The genes are TRBV19 and TRBJ2-2; TRBD2 aligns across 9 bases. The V and J ends lost 1 base and 8 bases, in that order; junction bases with no gene match: 8. The germline CDR1 and CDR2 sequences are LNHDA and SQIVND (reference sequence). The CDR3 runs 16 residues.

The V and J genes are TRBV5-1 and TRBJ2-3; 7 bases match TRBD1. Germline lookup yields CDR1 SGHRS and CDR2 YFSETQ. There are 15 residues in the CDR3. V trimming: 4 bases; J trimming: 2 bases; junction bases outside the gene matches: 7. CDR3 DNA sequence: TGCGCCAGCAGCCTCGGGACAGCCTACACAGATACGCAGTATTTT. Its translation: CASSLGTAYTDTQYF.

The table lists this clone with a count of one. The V and J genes are TRBV2 and TRBJ2-5; the match to TRBD2 covers 11 bases. Germline trimming cut 6 bases from V and 5 bases from J; bases unmatched to any gene: 8. The length of the CDR3 is 15 residues. The V gene's germline CDR1 is SNHLY and CDR2 FYNNEI. CDR3 in amino acids: CASSSTLAGGETQYF. The CDR3 DNA reads TGTGCCAGCAGCTCCACCCTAGCGGGAGGTGAGACCCAGTACTTC.

This rearrangement joins TRBV2 to TRBJ2-7; 9 positions agree with TRBD2. V lost 6 bases to trimming and J lost 6 bases; unmatched junction nucleotides: 9. This CDR3 contains 14 residues. Germline CDR1 and CDR2: SNHLY and FYNNEI. The CDR3 region has the DNA TGTGCCAGCAGCGGGGGGACAGCGGGGGGCGAGCAGTACTTC. Its protein product is CASSGGTAGGEQYF.

This clone was observed a few times. This chain links TRBV7-9 with TRBJ1-6, with 8 bases fitting TRBD1. Trimming cost V 3 bases and J 14 bases; bases outside gene matches: 9. This CDR3 comprises 14 residues. Germline V CDR1 and CDR2: SEHNR, FQNEAQ (reference sequence). The CDR3 bases are TGTGCCAGCAGCTTCCTTACGGACAGGGCATCCCTCCACTTT. It specifies CASSFLTDRASLHF.

This clone showed up just once. The V gene is TRBV28, the J gene TRBJ1-5; D remains ambiguous. V shed 3 bases and J shed 7 bases, with 7 bases lying between them. Germline CDR1 reads MDHEN; CDR2 reads SYDVKM. The CDR3 loop spans 12 amino acids. Here the CDR3 DNA reads TGTGCCAGCAGTTTGGTCCGGCAGCCCCAGCATTTT. It specifies CASSLVRQPQHF.

V usage is TRBV7-2 and J usage is TRBJ2-1, with 11 bases matching TRBD1. Germline assignment: CDR1 SGHTA and CDR2 FQGNSA. The CDR3 is 14 residues long. The V and J ends lost 3 bases and 10 bases, in that order; junction bases with no gene match: 5. CDR3 sequence: CASSFGDRGGEQFF. DNA for the CDR3: TGTGCCAGCAGCTTCGGGGACAGGGGGGGGGAGCAGTTCTTC. The full variable domain, its missing parts supplied by reference TRBV7-2 and TRBJ2-1, is GAGVSQSPSNKVTEKGKDVELRCDPISGHTALYWYRQSLGQGLEFLIYFQGNSAPDKSGLPSDRFSAERTGGSVSTLTIQRTQQEDSAVYLCASSFGDRGGEQFFGPGTRLTVL.

The sample holds a few counts of this clone. This sequence joins TRBV2 and TRBJ1-2; D not resolved. CDR3 size: 14 residues. The V end lost 7 bases, the J end lost 2 bases, and 14 bases lay between the germline ends. Germline CDR1 is SNHLY and CDR2 is FYNNEI. This chain's CDR3 is CASMMGGSNYGYTF. The CDR3 region has the DNA TGTGCCAGCATGATGGGTGGGAGCAACTATGGCTACACCTTC.

The sample holds a few counts of this clone. V and J are TRBV11-3 and TRBJ2-1, with TRBD2 matching over 14 bases. V shed 4 bases, J shed 6 bases, and the junction held 8 bases outside the gene matches. CDR1 is SGHNT and CDR2 is YENEEA in the germline V gene. The CDR3 sequence is 17 residues long. In DNA, the CDR3 is TGTGCCAGCAGCTCGGGACTAGCGGGAGTTCAGGGCAATGAGCAGTTCTTC. It is translated as CASSSGLAGVQGNEQFF.

V usage is TRBV6-5 and J usage is TRBJ1-2; D possibly corresponds to TRBD1 (5 bases). The CDR3 is made up of 14 amino acids. Germline V CDR1 and CDR2: MNHEY, SVGAGI. V shed 10 bases and J shed 7 bases, with 22 bases lying between them. The CDR3 protein is CATLKSQGGIGYTF. As DNA, the CDR3 is TGTGCCACCCTGAAATCGCAGGGTGGAATTGGCTACACCTTC.

V and J are TRBV6-5 and TRBJ2-5, with a possible D match to TRBD2 (6 bases). From germline, CDR1 is MNHEY and CDR2 SVGAGI. CDR3 size: 12 residues. V gave up 2 bases and J gave up 7 bases, with 8 bases separating them. The CDR3 DNA reads TGTGCCAGCAGTTACGTCGGGGGGACCCAGTACTTC. Translation gives CASSYVGGTQYF.

The chain is built from TRBV28 and TRBJ2-3; 8 nucleotides align to TRBD2. V lost 7 bases, J lost 1 base, and 16 bases stayed unmatched. Germline CDR1 MDHEN, CDR2 SYDVKM. The CDR3 is made up of 18 amino acids. In nucleotides, the CDR3 is TGTGCCAGCAAGTTAGCGGGAAAGGTTGATTCGGGCACAGATACGCAGTATTTT. Encoded protein: CASKLAGKVDSGTDTQYF.

The V call is TRBV28, the J call TRBJ2-5; a weak D match, TRBD2 (5 bases). The J call could be wrong; TRBJ2-7 is a better fit for the DNA end. The CDR3 totals 16 residues. Germline V CDR1 and CDR2: MDHEN, SYDVKM. The CDR3 sequence: CASSLPSQRSAYEQYF. CDR3 in DNA: TGTGCCAGCAGTCTACCCTCCCAGCGGTCCGCCTACGAGCAGTACTTC.

Regarding this clone: A read error may produce the germline difference seen at one junction end. The same CDR3 is also encoded by other DNA sequences in this sample. The chain employs TRBV28 and TRBJ2-2; D possibly corresponds to TRBD2 (6 bases). In germline, CDR1 is MDHEN, CDR2 SYDVKM. The CDR3 has 16 residues. CDR3 sequence: CASSSPGREWSGELFF. The CDR3 DNA reads TGTGCCAGTAGTTCCCCAGGGCGGGAATGGTCCGGGGAGCTGTTTTTT.

A few counts support this clone. The rearrangement joins TRBV29-1 to TRBJ2-1; 8 nucleotides match TRBD2. The CDR3 contains 17 residues. V lost 1 base, J lost 0 bases, and 8 bases stayed unmatched. Germline V gives CDR1 SQVTM, CDR2 ANQGSEA. This CDR3 is CSVEGSGTFYSYNEQFF. The CDR3 DNA reads as TGCAGCGTTGAAGGTAGCGGGACATTCTACTCCTACAATGAGCAGTTCTTC.

This chain uses TRBV28 with TRBJ2-2; D is possibly TRBD1 (6 bases). The CDR3 consists of 16 residues. V dropped 6 bases and J dropped 6 bases, with 20 bases sitting between them. Germline loops: CDR1 MDHEN, CDR2 SYDVKM. CDR3 protein: CASSPGGTFLSGELFF. CDR3 DNA sequence: TGTGCCAGCAGCCCAGGTGGGACATTTCTTTCCGGGGAGCTGTTTTTT.

J is TRBJ1-2 and V is TRBV28; TRBD1 matches 7 bases. Germline V lookup: CDR1 MDHEN, CDR2 SYDVKM. V was pared by 5 bases and J by 10 bases, with 13 bases of the junction left unmatched. The CDR3 has 14 amino acids. CDR3 region: CASSRDSATQHYTF. CDR3 DNA: TGTGCCAGCAGTCGGGACAGCGCAACGCAGCACTACACCTTC.

This clone was detected a few times. V usage is TRBV5-5 and J usage is TRBJ1-1; D unresolved. CDR1 and CDR2 from the germline V gene are SGHKS and YYEKEE (reference sequence). V shed 6 bases and J shed 5 bases, with 17 bases lying between them. This CDR3 has 14 amino acids. The CDR3, as DNA: TGTGCCAGCATCCTCGGGAGGGAAGGTACTGAAGCTTTCTTT. It encodes CASILGREGTEAFF.

The chain employs TRBV2 and TRBJ2-5, with TRBD1 as a possible D gene (5 bases). V lost 2 bases and J lost 6, with 22 bases in between. This CDR3 spans 17 amino acids. Germline-derived CDR1 and CDR2 are SNHLY and FYNNEI. CDR3 DNA: TGTGCCAGCAGTGAATCCTCGGACACGCCCCGGTTCCAGACCCAGTACTTC. This gives the protein CASSESSDTPRFQTQYF.

The rearrangement joins TRBV7-3 to TRBJ1-1; TRBD1 matches 9 bases. The CDR3 runs to 14 residues. The ends lost 6 bases at V and 7 bases at J; junction bases unmatched: 9. Germline-derived CDR1 and CDR2 are SGHTA and FQGTGA. In DNA, the CDR3 is TGTGCCAGCAGGCCCACACAGGGGGCGATTGAAGCTTTCTTT. Translation gives CASRPTQGAIEAFF.